Presented here are 5 T cell receptor beta chains from one specimen sequenced in a study of control samples from healthy donors and cancer patients. TCRdb's table, derived via immunoSEQ multiplex PCR, lists solely in-frame clones and lacks some. This table has thousands of clones, 70% to 90% appearing once. Sequencing input: formalin-fixed, paraffin-embedded tissue. The source of these receptors is a female donor with lung cancer.

This clone was observed a single time. This chain uses TRBV6-2 or TRBV6-3 with TRBJ1-5, with TRBD1 matching over 7 bases. The CDR3 covers 16 residues. The junction had 5 bases not matched to a gene; V was cut back by 0 bases and J by 3 bases. In germline, CDR1 is MNHEY, CDR2 SVGEGT. CDR3 protein: CASSYSTRGVNQPQHF. The DNA of the CDR3 is TGTGCCAGCAGTTACTCGACCAGGGGGGTCAATCAGCCCCAGCATTTT.

This clone is labeled as large. The chain uses TRBV7-8 and TRBJ1-1; D gene uncertain. The ends were cut back, 6 bases at V and 5 bases at J, with 19 bases in the middle. Germline CDR1 reads SGHVS; CDR2 reads FQNEAQ. The CDR3 is 15 amino acids. The CDR3 loop reads CASRSDGRARTEAFF. In nucleotides, the CDR3 is TGTGCCAGCAGATCCGACGGACGGGCGAGAACTGAAGCTTTCTTT.

The rearrangement joins TRBV24-1 to TRBJ2-7, with TRBD1 as a possible D gene (5 bases). V gave up 9 bases and J gave up 5 bases, with 19 bases separating them. The CDR3 spans 14 residues. Germline CDR1 is KGHDR and CDR2 is SFDVKD. CDR3 region: CATEDTSVGNEQYF. The CDR3 DNA follows: TGTGCCACCGAGGACACATCGGTAGGCAACGAGCAGTACTTC.

As to this clone: The conserved final phenylalanine or tryptophan is absent from the CDR3, which likely points to a read error. The limits of the CDR3 on the DNA are not certain, so only TCRdb's listed CDR3 is given. The chain has TRBV21-1 and TRBJ2-7; the DNA was not used to check the table's D call, TRBD2. TRBV21-1 is an annotated pseudogene. The CDR3 has 8 amino acids, counting both end residues. CDR3 protein: CASYRGGN.

V gene TRBV6-5 combines with J gene TRBJ2-4; weak D call: TRBD1 (5 bases). This CDR3 contains 16 residues. Germline loops: CDR1 MNHEY, CDR2 SVGAGI. Trimming shortened V by 2 bases and J by 0 bases, and 11 bases separated the two germline ends. The CDR3 DNA sequence: TGTGCCAGCAGTTACGGACAATCTGTAGCCAAAAACATTCAGTACTTC. The encoded protein is CASSYGQSVAKNIQYF.